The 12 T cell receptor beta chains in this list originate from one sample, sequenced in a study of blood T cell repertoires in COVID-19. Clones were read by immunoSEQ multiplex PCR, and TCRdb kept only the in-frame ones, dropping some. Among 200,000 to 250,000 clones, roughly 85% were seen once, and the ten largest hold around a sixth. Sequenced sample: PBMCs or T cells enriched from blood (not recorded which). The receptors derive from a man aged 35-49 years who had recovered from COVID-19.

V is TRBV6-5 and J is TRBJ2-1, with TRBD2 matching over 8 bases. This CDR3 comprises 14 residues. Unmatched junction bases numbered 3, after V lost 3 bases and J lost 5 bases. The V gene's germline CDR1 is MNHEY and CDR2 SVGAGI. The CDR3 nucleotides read TGTGCCAGCAGTTATGTCGGGAGGGACAATGAGCAGTTCTTC. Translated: CASSYVGRDNEQFF.

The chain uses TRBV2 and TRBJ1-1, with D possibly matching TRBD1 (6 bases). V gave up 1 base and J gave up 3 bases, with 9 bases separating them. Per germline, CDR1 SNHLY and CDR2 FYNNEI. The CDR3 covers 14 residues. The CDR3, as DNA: TGTGCCAGCAGTGAAGGTACAGGGTACACTGAAGCTTTCTTT. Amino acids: CASSEGTGYTEAFF.

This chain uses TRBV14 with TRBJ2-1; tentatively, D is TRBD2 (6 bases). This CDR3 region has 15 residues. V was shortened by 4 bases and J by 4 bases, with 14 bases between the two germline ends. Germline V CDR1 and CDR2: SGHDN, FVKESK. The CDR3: CASSRGANPYNEQFF. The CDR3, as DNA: TGTGCCAGCAGCCGCGGGGCGAACCCGTACAATGAGCAGTTCTTC.

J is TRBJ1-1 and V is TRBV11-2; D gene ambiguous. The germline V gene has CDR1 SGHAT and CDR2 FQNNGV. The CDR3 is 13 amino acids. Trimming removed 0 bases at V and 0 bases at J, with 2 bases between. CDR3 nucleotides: TGTGCCAGCAGCTTAGACGTGAACACTGAAGCTTTCTTT. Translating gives CASSLDVNTEAFF.

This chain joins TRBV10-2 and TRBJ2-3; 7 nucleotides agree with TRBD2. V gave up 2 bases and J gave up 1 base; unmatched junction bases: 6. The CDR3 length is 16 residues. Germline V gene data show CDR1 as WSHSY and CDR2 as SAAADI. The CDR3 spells CASSESGIGGTDTQYF. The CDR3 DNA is TGCGCCAGCAGTGAGAGCGGGATAGGGGGCACAGATACGCAGTATTTT.

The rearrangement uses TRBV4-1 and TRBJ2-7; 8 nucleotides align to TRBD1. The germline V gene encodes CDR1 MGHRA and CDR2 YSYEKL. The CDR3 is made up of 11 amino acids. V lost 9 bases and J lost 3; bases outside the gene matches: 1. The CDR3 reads CASGTGYEQYF. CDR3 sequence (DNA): TGCGCCAGTGGGACAGGCTACGAGCAGTACTTC.

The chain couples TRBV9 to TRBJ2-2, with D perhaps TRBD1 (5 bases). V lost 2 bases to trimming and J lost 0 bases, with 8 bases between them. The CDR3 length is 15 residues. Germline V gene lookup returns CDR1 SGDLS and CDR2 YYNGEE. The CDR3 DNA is TGTGCCAGCAGCGTCCAGGGAACGAACACCGGGGAGCTGTTTTTT. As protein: CASSVQGTNTGELFF.

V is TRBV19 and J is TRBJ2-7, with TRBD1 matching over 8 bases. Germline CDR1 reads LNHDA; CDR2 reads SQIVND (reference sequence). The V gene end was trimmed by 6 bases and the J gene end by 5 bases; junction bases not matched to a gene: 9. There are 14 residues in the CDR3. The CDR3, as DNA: TGTGCCAGTAGGCAGACAGGGGAGGTTAACGAGCAGTACTTC. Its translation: CASRQTGEVNEQYF.

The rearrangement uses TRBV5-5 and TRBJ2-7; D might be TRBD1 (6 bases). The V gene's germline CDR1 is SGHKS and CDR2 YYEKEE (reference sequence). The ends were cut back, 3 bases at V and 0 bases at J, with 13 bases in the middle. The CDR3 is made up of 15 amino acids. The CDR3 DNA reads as TGTGCCAGCAGCTCAACCGGGACAAGCTCCTACGAGCAGTACTTC. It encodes CASSSTGTSSYEQYF. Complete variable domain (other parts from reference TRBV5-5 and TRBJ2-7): DAGVTQSPTHLIKTRGQQVTLRCSPISGHKSVSWYQQVLGQGPQFIFQYYEKEERGRGNFPDRFSARQFPNYSSELNVNALLLGDSALYLCASSSTGTSSYEQYFGPGTRLTVT.

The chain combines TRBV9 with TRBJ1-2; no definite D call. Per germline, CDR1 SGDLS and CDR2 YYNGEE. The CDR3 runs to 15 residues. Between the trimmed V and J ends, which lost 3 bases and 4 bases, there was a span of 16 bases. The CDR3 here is CASSADITAGYGYTF. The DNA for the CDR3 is TGTGCCAGCAGCGCCGACATAACTGCTGGCTATGGCTACACCTTC.

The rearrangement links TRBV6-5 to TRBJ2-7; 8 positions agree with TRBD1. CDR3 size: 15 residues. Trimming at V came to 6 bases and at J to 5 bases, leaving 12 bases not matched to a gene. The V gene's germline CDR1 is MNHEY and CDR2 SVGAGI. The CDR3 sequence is CASSHPLRGRNEQYF. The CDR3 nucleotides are TGTGCCAGCAGCCACCCCCTCAGGGGGCGCAACGAGCAGTACTTC.

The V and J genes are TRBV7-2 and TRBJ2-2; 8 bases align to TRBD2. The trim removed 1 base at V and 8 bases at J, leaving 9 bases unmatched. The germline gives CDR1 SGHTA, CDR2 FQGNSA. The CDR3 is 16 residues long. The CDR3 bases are TGTGCCAGCAGCTTAGTTACGGGAGGGCAAGGGGGGGAGCTGTTTTTT. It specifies CASSLVTGGQGGELFF.